Given below is one TCR beta chain in context. The antigen is unknown. This record comes from a study of T cell repertoires in cytomegalovirus infection. Study summary: Indicated by public TCR beta signatures were CMV infection and matching HLA type. Findings and caveats of the study: Dominant in the ex vivo response were TCR beta clonotypes restricted by HLA-C and specific for CMV. Carriage of CMV together with the relevant HLA was identifiable through cumulative public TCR beta family frequency.

TCRdb ran MiXCR on the reads and lists one entry per CDR3 protein. Of approximately 730,000 distinct CDR3 sequences listed, around a third are singletons. This CDR3 spans 14 amino acids. In germline, CDR1 is DFQATT, CDR2 SNEGSKA (reference sequence). Trimming left V 6 bases short and J 5 bases short, with 14 bases between. The TCR sequence derives from a human donor in good health (CMV status not recorded). Some clones in this sample may be carry-over from other donors' samples. The sequences come from cultured PBMCs, collected from culture after CMV antigen stimulation. This chain joins TRBV20-1 and TRBJ1-6; possibly TRBD1 for D (6 bases). The CDR3 DNA is TGCAGTGCCTCAGGGGTTCGGGATAATTCACCCCTCCACTTT. Its translation: CSASGVRDNSPLHF.